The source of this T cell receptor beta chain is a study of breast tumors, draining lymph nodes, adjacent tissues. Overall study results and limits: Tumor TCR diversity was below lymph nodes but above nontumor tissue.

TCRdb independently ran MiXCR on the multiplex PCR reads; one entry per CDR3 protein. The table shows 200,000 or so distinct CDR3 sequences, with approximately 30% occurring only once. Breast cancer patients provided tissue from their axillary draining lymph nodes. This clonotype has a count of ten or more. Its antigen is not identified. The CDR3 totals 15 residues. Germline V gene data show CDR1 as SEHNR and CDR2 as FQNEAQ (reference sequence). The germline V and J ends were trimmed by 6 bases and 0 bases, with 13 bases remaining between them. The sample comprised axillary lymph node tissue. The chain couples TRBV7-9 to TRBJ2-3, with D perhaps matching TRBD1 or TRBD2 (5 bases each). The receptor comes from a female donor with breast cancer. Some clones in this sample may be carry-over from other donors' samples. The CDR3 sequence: CASSSGTTSTDTQYF. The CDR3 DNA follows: TGTGCCAGCAGTTCCGGGACGACGAGCACAGATACGCAGTATTTT. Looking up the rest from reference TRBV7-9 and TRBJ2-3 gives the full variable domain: DTGVSQNPRHKITKRGQNVTFRCDPISEHNRLYWYRQTLGQGPEFLTYFQNEAQLEKSRLLSDRFSAERPKGSFSTLEIQRTEQGDSAMYLCASSSGTTSTDTQYFGPGTRLTVL.